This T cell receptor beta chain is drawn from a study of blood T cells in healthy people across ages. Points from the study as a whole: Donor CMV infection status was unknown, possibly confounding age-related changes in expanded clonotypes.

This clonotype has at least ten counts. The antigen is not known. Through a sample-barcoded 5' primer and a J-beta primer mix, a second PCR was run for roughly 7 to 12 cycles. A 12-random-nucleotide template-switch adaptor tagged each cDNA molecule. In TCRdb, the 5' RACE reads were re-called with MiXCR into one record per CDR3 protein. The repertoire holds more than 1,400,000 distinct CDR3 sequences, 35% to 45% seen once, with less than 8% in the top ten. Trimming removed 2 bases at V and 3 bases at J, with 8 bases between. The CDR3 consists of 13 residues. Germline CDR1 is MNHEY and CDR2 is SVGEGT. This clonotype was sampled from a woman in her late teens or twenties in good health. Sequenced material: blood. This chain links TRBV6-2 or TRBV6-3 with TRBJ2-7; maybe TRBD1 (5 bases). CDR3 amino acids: CASSYQGDYEQYF. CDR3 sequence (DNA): TGTGCCAGCAGTTACCAGGGTGACTACGAGCAGTACTTC.